One and the same sample provided the 20 T cell receptor beta chains below, sequenced in a study of monozygotic twins with inflammatory bowel disease. TCRdb re-called the 5' RACE reads, yielding one record per CDR3 amino acid sequence without DNA. The sample includes fewer than 200,000 distinct CDR3 sequences. The sequenced sample was blood. Receptors originate from a human donor with ulcerative colitis or Crohn's disease, or a healthy co-twin of an affected twin (not recorded which).

The chain uses TRBV5-1 and TRBJ2-1; the TCRdb call, TRBD2, lacks DNA for checking. Germline V CDR1 and CDR2: SGHRS, YFSETQ. The CDR3 is made up of 15 amino acids. CDR3 protein: CASSSYPTDFTEQFF.

The gene calls are TRBV18 and TRBJ1-1. Germline CDR1 and CDR2: KGHSH and LQKENI. This CDR3 contains 14 residues. This CDR3 is CASSPGIGRTEAFF.

The chain recombines TRBV7-2 with TRBJ1-6; the TRBD1 assignment by TCRdb is unverifiable without DNA. The CDR3 consists of 18 residues. CDR1 SGHTA and CDR2 FQGNSA come from the germline V gene. CDR3: CASSLALQGAADNSPLHF.

The chain carries TRBV7-2 and TRBJ2-1; TCRdb gives TRBD1 as the D gene, but with no DNA this cannot be confirmed. Germline-derived CDR1 and CDR2 are SGHTA and FQGNSA. CDR3 size: 15 residues. The CDR3 spells CASSPTRGTYNEQFF.

The V call is TRBV6-5, the J call TRBJ1-2; the TCRdb call, TRBD1, lacks DNA for checking. This CDR3 contains 13 residues. CDR1 MNHEY and CDR2 SVGAGI come from the germline V gene. This CDR3 is CASSPPQVGGYTF.

The V and J genes are TRBV29-1 and TRBJ2-5; the TCRdb D gene call, TRBD1, has no DNA to confirm it. This CDR3 spans 12 amino acids. Germline V CDR1 and CDR2: SQVTM, ANQGSEA. The CDR3 loop reads CSGRGSGETQYF.

The CDR3 reads CASSLLDQETQYF. J is TRBJ2-5 and V is TRBV7-2. CDR3 size: 13 residues. Germline CDR1 reads SGHTA; CDR2 reads FQGNSA.

The chain links TRBV5-4 to TRBJ2-3; TCRdb calls TRBD2, which cannot be checked without DNA. The CDR3 is 15 amino acids. Germline V CDR1 and CDR2: SGHNT, YYREEE (reference sequence). The CDR3 loop is CASSPGLAGGDTQYF.

V gene TRBV19 combines with J gene TRBJ1-5; TCRdb gives TRBD1 as the D gene, but with no DNA this cannot be confirmed. Germline CDR1 reads LNHDA; CDR2 reads SQIVND (reference sequence). The CDR3 loop spans 15 amino acids. CDR3 sequence reads: CASSMSGLVNQPQHF.

This chain uses TRBV2 with TRBJ1-4; the TCRdb call, TRBD1, lacks DNA for checking. The V gene's germline CDR1 is SNHLY and CDR2 FYNNEI. This CDR3 is built from 15 residues. The CDR3 is CASSADSATNEKLFF.

The chain recombines TRBV20-1 with TRBJ2-1; TCRdb's assignment of TRBD1 cannot be checked, as there is no DNA. Looked up from germline, CDR1 is DFQATT and CDR2 is SNEGSKA (reference sequence). This CDR3 is 14 amino acids long. The CDR3: CSASRLAGGDEQFF.

The V gene is TRBV5-1, the J gene TRBJ2-3. This CDR3 has 14 amino acids. The germline CDR1 and CDR2 sequences are SGHRS and YFSETQ. CDR3 region: CASSLDDTSDTQYF.

This rearrangement joins TRBV18 to TRBJ2-4; with no DNA, the TCRdb D assignment of TRBD1 cannot be verified. Germline loops: CDR1 KGHSH, CDR2 LQKENI. The CDR3 consists of 14 residues. The CDR3 region is CATSGTGTKNIQYF. The whole variable domain, filled in from reference TRBV18 and TRBJ2-4, reads NAGVMQNPRHLVRRRGQEARLRCSPMKGHSHVYWYRQLPEEGLKFMVYLQKENIIDESGMPKERFSAEFPKEGPSILRIQQVVRGDSAAYFCATSGTGTKNIQYFGAGTRLSVL.

The rearrangement uses TRBV4-3 and TRBJ1-1. The CDR3 sequence is 13 residues long. Germline CDR1 reads LGHNA; CDR2 reads YSLEER. This CDR3 is CASSQDLGAEAFF.

The chain recombines TRBV7-2 with TRBJ1-2. CDR1 is SGHTA, CDR2 FQGNSA, per germline. The CDR3 is made up of 13 amino acids. The CDR3 region is CASSATVNYGYTF.

The V gene is TRBV5-1, the J gene TRBJ2-3; TCRdb selects TRBD2, and the lack of DNA leaves this call unchecked. CDR1 is SGHRS, CDR2 YFSETQ, per germline. This CDR3 spans 17 amino acids. This CDR3 is CASSQDPSGGSTDTQYF.

This chain links TRBV12-3 or TRBV12-4 with TRBJ1-2; the D call from TCRdb, TRBD1, cannot be confirmed without DNA. This CDR3 has 14 residues. CDR3 in amino acids: CASTVTGFDYGYTF.

The chain is built from TRBV5-4 and TRBJ2-7. CDR1 and CDR2 (germline): SGHNT, YYREEE (reference sequence). The CDR3 runs 13 residues. CDR3 protein: CASSVDGFREQYF.

V and J are TRBV19 and TRBJ1-6; the D call from TCRdb, TRBD1, cannot be confirmed without DNA. In germline, CDR1 is LNHDA, CDR2 SQIVND (reference sequence). This CDR3 spans 13 amino acids. CDR3 residues: CARIDRGDSPLHF.

The rearrangement joins TRBV7-2 to TRBJ1-6; the TCRdb D gene call, TRBD1, has no DNA to confirm it. Germline V gene lookup returns CDR1 SGHTA and CDR2 FQGNSA. The CDR3 extends over 15 amino acids. The CDR3 loop is CASRSGLLGNSPLHF.